This T cell receptor beta chain was identified in a study of long-term antiretroviral therapy in people with HIV. Among participants with HIV, every one received treatment in the United States. CDR1 MNHEY and CDR2 SVGAGI come from the germline V gene. V was cut by 0 bases and J by 2 bases, with 8 bases left in between. This CDR3 region has 14 residues. Researchers ran immunoSEQ v3.0 at survey level. The method was immunoSEQ multiplex PCR; TCRdb's version includes in-frame clones alone and lacks a portion of them. The sample yields some 15,000 clones, 70% to 90% seen once. Study results and limitations: HIV repertoires spanned tighter CDR3 length ranges than controls did.

Concerning this clone itself: Its antigen is still unknown.

This specimen consisted of unsorted PBMCs, obtained 6.9 years after starting antiretroviral therapy. The sequence was obtained from a man aged 50-60 years with HIV. The chain combines TRBV6-5 with TRBJ2-7, with D hard to call. CDR3 amino acids: CASSYSGDTYEQYF. CDR3 sequence (DNA): TGTGCCAGCAGTTACTCCGGAGATACCTACGAGCAGTACTTC.